This T cell receptor beta chain was captured in a study of blood T cell repertoires in COVID-19. The wider study: The United States, Italy and Spain supplied acute and convalescent COVID-19 samples. PBMCs, B-cell-depleted T cells, or T cells were the source of the cDNA or gDNA that made up the material.

There are a few counts of this clone. Profiling relied on immunoSEQ multiplex PCR, and the TCRdb table lists in-frame clones only, not all of them. The sample holds roughly 350,000 clones; over 70% are singletons and the top ten take under 6.5%. V lost 6 bases and J 7 bases, leaving 22 bases between the germline ends. CDR1 is SQVTM and CDR2 is ANQGSEA in the germline V gene. The CDR3 has 15 amino acids. The sequence was collected from a woman aged 45-65 years with COVID-19, enrolled during active disease. The sample comprised peripheral blood. The chain joins TRBV29-1 to TRBJ1-3, with D perhaps matching TRBD1 (6 bases). The DNA of the CDR3 is TGCAGCGTGGAAAGGGGGTACTCCCAGGGGAACACCATATATTTT. Translated: CSVERGYSQGNTIYF.